This TCR beta chain was sequenced for a study of blood T cell repertoires in COVID-19. Original processing notes: Amplified reference gene primers provided the basis for estimating nucleated cell counts. Sequencing used immunoSEQ multiplex PCR; TCRdb keeps in-frame clones, though not all of them. From that table come the V and J calls and clone size; the DNA was used to work out D and trimming. The sample shows fewer than 150,000 clones, roughly four fifths of them seen only once. This clone appeared a few times. This CDR3 has 17 residues. CDR1 is KGHDR and CDR2 is SFDVKD in the germline V gene. J was trimmed by 3 bases and V by 4 bases; bases with no gene match: 9.

The rearrangement uses TRBV24-1 and TRBJ2-1, with 9 bases lining up with TRBD2. Sequenced input: peripheral blood. The sequence derives from a woman of 80 years or more with acute or convalescent COVID-19. The CDR3 bases are TGTGCCACCAGTGACTCCCGACTAGCGGATATCTACAATGAGCAGTTCTTC. Translating gives CATSDSRLADIYNEQFF.